A selection of T cell receptor beta chains follows, all from one sample in a study of response to subunit inactivated influenza vaccine. TCRdb fed the RT-PCR reads into MiXCR, producing one record per CDR3 protein. The sample lists around 520,000 distinct CDR3 sequences, over 9.5% seen once, with 10% in the top ten. This specimen consisted of PBMCs from blood, obtained on the day of vaccination. The receptors were gathered from a man aged 50-60 years who received an inactivated influenza vaccine. CDR3s include the opening cysteine and the closing phenylalanine or tryptophan. A D gene is named only where the DNA matches it firmly. A clone size is listed for some rows: how often the clone was seen (once, few, many), or a class if it is expanded.

clone size,J gene,D gene,V gene,CDR3 protein,CDR3 DNA
.,TRBJ2-5,.,TRBV3-1,CASSHRTVQETQYF,TGTGCCAGCAGCCATCGGACAGTCCAAGAGACCCAGTACTTC
few,TRBJ2-7,TRBD2,TRBV7-2,CASSSRAGGVTYEQYF,TGTGCCAGCAGCTCCCGAGCGGGAGGAGTTACCTACGAGCAGTACTTC
few,TRBJ1-3,TRBD1,TRBV2,CASSEARTGDRNTIYF,TGTGCCAGCAGTGAAGCGAGGACAGGCGATAGAAACACCATATATTTT
.,TRBJ2-2,TRBD2,TRBV9,CASTGTSGSYGTGELFF,TGTGCCAGCACCGGGACTAGCGGGAGTTACGGCACCGGGGAGCTGTTTTTT
few,TRBJ2-2,TRBD2,TRBV5-1,CASSLASSGVNTGELFF,TGCGCCAGCAGCTTGGCGTCTAGCGGGGTGAACACCGGGGAGCTGTTTTTT
.,TRBJ2-1,.,TRBV12-3/TRBV12-4,CASSYLGIEQFF,TGTGCCAGCAGTTATCTGGGGATTGAGCAGTTCTTC
few,TRBJ2-3,.,TRBV20-1,CSALQGGVGTDTQYF,TGCAGTGCTCTACAAGGGGGGGTTGGGACAGATACGCAGTATTTT
.,TRBJ2-7,TRBD2,TRBV5-6,CASSIPMGGTYF,TGTGCCAGCAGCATCCCGATGGGGGGGACGTACTTC
.,TRBJ1-5,.,TRBV7-2,CASSLIRDQPQHF,TGTGCCAGCAGCTTAATCAGAGATCAGCCCCAGCATTTT
.,TRBJ1-1,TRBD1,TRBV20-1,CSARDRDRGWDTEAFF,TGCAGTGCTAGAGACCGGGACAGGGGGTGGGACACTGAAGCTTTCTTT
many,TRBJ2-7,.,TRBV27,CASSLGTGANEQYF,TGTGCCAGCAGTTTAGGCACAGGAGCGAACGAGCAGTACTTC
many,TRBJ2-1,TRBD2,TRBV24-1,CATRGTSGIYEQFF,TGTGCCACCAGGGGGACTAGCGGGATCTATGAGCAGTTCTTC
few,TRBJ2-7,.,TRBV7-9,CASSPIYEQYF,TGTGCCAGCAGCCCAATTTACGAGCAGTACTTC
.,TRBJ2-3,.,TRBV7-8,CASRSTVADTQYF,TGTGCCAGCAGAAGTACGGTGGCAGATACGCAGTATTTT
.,TRBJ1-1,.,TRBV20-1,CSARGRVNTEAFF,TGCAGTGCTAGAGGCAGGGTGAACACTGAAGCTTTCTTT
few,TRBJ2-7,TRBD2,TRBV20-1,CSARKPGLAGYYEQYF,TGCAGTGCTAGAAAACCAGGACTAGCGGGGTACTACGAGCAGTACTTC
many,TRBJ2-2,.,TRBV12-3/TRBV12-4,CASSLLVGAGELFF,TGTGCCAGCAGTTTATTGGTTGGGGCCGGGGAGCTGTTTTTT
few,TRBJ2-7,.,TRBV6-5,CASSYTTGRRGYEQYF,TGTGCCAGCAGTTACACTACAGGGAGAAGGGGCTACGAGCAGTACTTC
.,TRBJ2-2,.,TRBV10-3,CAISDLMPNTGELFF,TGTGCCATCAGTGATCTGATGCCGAACACCGGGGAGCTGTTTTTT
.,TRBJ1-3,.,TRBV4-1,CASSHPGRTGNTIYF,TGCGCCAGCAGCCACCCAGGGCGGACTGGAAACACCATATATTTT
.,TRBJ2-1,.,TRBV6-1,CASSEALGSPYNEQFF,TGTGCCAGCAGTGAAGCTCTCGGATCCCCCTACAATGAGCAGTTCTTC
.,TRBJ1-4,TRBD1,TRBV24-1,CATSDSGQGREKLFF,TGTGCCACCAGTGACTCCGGACAGGGGCGAGAAAAACTGTTTTTT
.,TRBJ2-5,.,TRBV6-2/TRBV6-3,CASSSRATEETQYF,TGTGCCAGCAGTTCCAGGGCCACGGAAGAGACCCAGTACTTC
many,TRBJ2-5,.,TRBV20-1,CSASLSSGEARTQYF,TGCAGTGCTAGTCTTTCCAGCGGAGAGGCTCGGACCCAGTACTTC
few,TRBJ2-7,.,TRBV20-1,CSTGTDRYEQYF,TGCAGTACTGGGACCGACCGCTACGAGCAGTACTTC
.,TRBJ1-1,.,TRBV5-1,CASSRIGGEAEAFF,TGCGCCAGCAGTCGGATAGGGGGGGAGGCTGAAGCTTTCTTT
few,TRBJ1-5,.,TRBV5-5,CASSPLGGDSNQPQHF,TGTGCCAGCAGCCCCTTAGGGGGGGATAGCAATCAGCCCCAGCATTTT
few,TRBJ2-5,.,TRBV28,CASSFLQGGRETQYF,TGTGCCAGCAGTTTCCTGCAGGGGGGCCGGGAGACCCAGTACTTC
few,TRBJ1-1,.,TRBV12-3/TRBV12-4,CASCPTPLVEAFF,TGTGCCAGCTGCCCAACACCCCTGGTTGAAGCTTTCTTT
.,TRBJ2-5,.,TRBV18,CASSPRDPETQYF,TGTGCCAGCTCACCACGGGACCCGGAGACCCAGTACTTC
few,TRBJ1-2,.,TRBV20-1,CSARDDYGGVYGYTF,TGCAGTGCTAGAGATGATTATGGGGGCGTCTATGGCTACACCTTC
.,TRBJ2-2,.,TRBV14,CASSQDPQGLNIFGSSNTGELFF,TGTGCCAGCAGCCAAGATCCCCAGGGCCTCAACATATTTGGGTCTTCGAACACCGGGGAGCTGTTTTTT
.,TRBJ2-6,TRBD1,TRBV30,CAWSAGQGSSGANVLTF,TGTGCCTGGAGTGCGGGACAGGGAAGCTCTGGGGCCAACGTCCTGACTTTC
few,TRBJ1-2,.,TRBV12-3/TRBV12-4,CASRGGHNYGYTF,TGTGCCAGCAGGGGAGGACACAACTATGGCTACACCTTC
.,TRBJ2-7,.,TRBV7-8,CASSPVGPTDEQYF,TGTGCCAGCAGCCCGGTCGGCCCAACAGACGAGCAGTACTTC
.,TRBJ2-1,TRBD2,TRBV5-1,CASSPGTTGYYNEQFF,TGCGCCAGCAGCCCGGGGACTACCGGATACTACAATGAGCAGTTCTTC
few,TRBJ1-2,.,TRBV4-1,CASSQTATGVSGYGYTF,TGCGCCAGCAGCCAAACCGCTACAGGCGTCTCGGGCTATGGCTACACCTTC
many,TRBJ2-7,TRBD1,TRBV7-8,CASSSRTGTYEQYF,TGTGCCAGCAGCTCGAGGACAGGGACCTACGAGCAGTACTTC
few,TRBJ2-1,TRBD2,TRBV20-1,CSADGLEGRSYNEQFF,TGCAGTGCCGACGGACTAGAGGGACGATCCTACAATGAGCAGTTCTTC
few,TRBJ2-5,.,TRBV20-1,CSARNALGGTETQYF,TGCAGTGCTAGGAACGCCCTCGGGGGTACAGAGACCCAGTACTTC